This record covers a single TCR beta chain. Its target is unknown. The trim removed 4 bases at V and 6 bases at J, leaving 9 bases unmatched. This CDR3 region has 15 residues. The germline CDR1 and CDR2 sequences are LGHNA and YSLEER. This specimen comes from a study of cytomegalovirus exposure and HLA in healthy donors. Overall study results and limits: Specificity for CMV antigens was confirmed in vitro for a few of the CMV-associated chains. Exclusion applied to some V segments, including TRBV6-2 and TRBV6-3, as they were indistinguishable. For most TCR sequences rarity was the rule, although some public TCRs occurred in many donors.

The primer mix had 60 Vbeta and 13 Jbeta primers. Method: immunoSEQ multiplex PCR; TCRdb's copy keeps in-frame clones and lacks some. The sample includes roughly 200,000 clones, about 80% of them seen just once. The rearrangement links TRBV4-3 to TRBJ1-2, with TRBD1 identical over 9 bases. Source material: PBMCs. The clonotype comes from a man aged 55 to 70 in good health and CMV-seronegative. CDR3 sequence: CASSPGQGMWHGYTF. CDR3 bases: TGCGCCAGCAGCCCGGGACAGGGAATGTGGCATGGCTACACCTTC.